This TCR beta chain was sequenced during a study of radiotherapy plus CTLA-4 blockade in lung cancer. Overall study: For approximately 19% of patients, objective responses occurred, and 30% to 35% had disease control.

This CDR3 comprises 15 residues. V dropped 2 bases and J dropped 8; count of bases not matched to a gene: 8. CDR1 and CDR2 (germline): SGDLS, YYNGEE. Sequencing was performed with immunoSEQ multiplex PCR; in TCRdb, only in-frame clones are kept and a portion is missing. Among tens of thousands of clones listed, more than 60% were seen once. The rearrangement uses TRBV9 and TRBJ2-1, with 9 bases identical to TRBD2. The TCR comes from a human donor with non-small cell lung cancer who had a partial response to radiotherapy plus ipilimumab. The sample consisted of peripheral blood, taken from a patient treated with radiotherapy plus ipilimumab. CDR3: CASSVGGGATDEQFF. CDR3 nucleotides: TGTGCCAGCAGCGTTGGCGGGGGGGCCACGGATGAGCAGTTCTTC.